The rows below give T cell receptor beta chains drawn from one sample of a study of T cell responses to AZD1222 COVID-19 vaccine. Libraries were prepared by immunoSEQ multiplex PCR; TCRdb keeps only in-frame clonotypes and omits some of them. The top ten hold around 0.97% of the sample, which has approximately 180,000 clones, 85% to 95% seen once. The material sequenced was peripheral blood, taken 28 days after the second dose of the MenACWY control vaccine. The receptor source for this set is an adult who received the MenACWY meningococcal vaccine as a control. Each CDR3 is given with its conserved first and last residue. The D gene is left open where the match is weak. Rows may omit the clone size; those that give it use once, few, many or a size class.

V,size,J,D,CDR3,DNA
TRBV5-4,NA,TRBJ2-6,NA,CASRSSGANVLTF,TGTGCCAGCCGGTCCTCTGGGGCCAACGTCCTGACTTTC
TRBV2,NA,TRBJ2-5,NA,CASQAGRETQYF,TGTGCCAGCCAGGCGGGGAGGGAGACCCAGTACTTC
TRBV19,once,TRBJ1-3,NA,CASTPPATRANTIYF,TGTGCCAGTACCCCGCCGGCGACGCGAGCAAACACCATATATTTT
TRBV2,NA,TRBJ1-2,NA,CASSERGAYGYTF,TGTGCCAGCAGTGAAAGGGGGGCCTATGGCTACACCTTC
TRBV29-1,NA,TRBJ2-1,NA,CSVAPPPVMDEQFF,TGCAGCGTGGCCCCTCCCCCAGTGATGGATGAGCAGTTCTTC
TRBV19,NA,TRBJ1-1,NA,CASSIARGRGEAFF,TGTGCCAGTAGTATAGCGCGGGGCAGGGGTGAAGCTTTCTTT
TRBV6-2/TRBV6-3,NA,TRBJ2-1,NA,CASSYSLVPPYNEQFF,TGTGCCAGCAGTTACTCTCTAGTCCCCCCCTACAATGAGCAGTTCTTC
TRBV18,NA,TRBJ1-1,TRBD1,CASSPGTVNTEAFF,TGTGCCAGCTCGCCCGGGACAGTGAACACTGAAGCTTTCTTT
TRBV7-9,NA,TRBJ2-4,NA,CASSQGGDKNIQYF,TGTGCCAGCAGCCAGGGGGGTGACAAAAACATTCAGTACTTC
TRBV4-2,NA,TRBJ1-6,TRBD1,CASSQDFRDRGRRTLHF,TGTGCCAGCAGCCAAGATTTCCGGGACAGGGGTCGTCGCACCCTCCACTTT
TRBV5-1,NA,TRBJ1-6,NA,CASRAGTANSPLHF,TGCGCCAGCAGGGCCGGGACGGCTAATTCACCCCTCCACTTT
TRBV28,NA,TRBJ1-1,NA,CASSLSGVTYTEAFF,TGTGCCAGCAGTTTGTCAGGTGTGACTTACACTGAAGCTTTCTTT
TRBV29-1,NA,TRBJ2-3,NA,CSARRDPSADTQYF,TGCAGCGCTCGCCGGGACCCCTCAGCAGATACGCAGTATTTT
TRBV2,NA,TRBJ2-3,NA,CASSGDRDTQYF,TGTGCCAGCAGTGGCGACAGAGATACGCAGTATTTT
TRBV5-1,NA,TRBJ2-5,NA,CASRVVETQYF,TGCGCCAGCCGCGTTGTCGAGACCCAGTACTTC
TRBV11-3,NA,TRBJ1-1,NA,CASSRRGDTEAFF,TGTGCCAGCAGCCGTCGAGGGGACACTGAAGCTTTCTTT